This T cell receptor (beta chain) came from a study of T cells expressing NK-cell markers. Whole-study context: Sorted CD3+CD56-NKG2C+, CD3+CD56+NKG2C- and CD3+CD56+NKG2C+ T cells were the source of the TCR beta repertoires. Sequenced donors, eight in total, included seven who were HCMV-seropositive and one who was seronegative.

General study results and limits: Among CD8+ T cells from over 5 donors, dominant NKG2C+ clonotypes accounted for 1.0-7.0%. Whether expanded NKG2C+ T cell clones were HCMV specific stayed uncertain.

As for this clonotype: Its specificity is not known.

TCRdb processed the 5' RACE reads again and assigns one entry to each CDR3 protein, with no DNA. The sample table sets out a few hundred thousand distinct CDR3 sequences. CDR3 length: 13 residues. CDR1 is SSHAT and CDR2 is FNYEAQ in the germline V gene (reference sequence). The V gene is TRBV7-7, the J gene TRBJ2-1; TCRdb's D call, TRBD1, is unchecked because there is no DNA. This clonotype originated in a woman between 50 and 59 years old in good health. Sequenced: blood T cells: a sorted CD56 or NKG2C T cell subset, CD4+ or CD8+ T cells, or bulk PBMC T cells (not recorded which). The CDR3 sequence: CASSPHPQEGEFF.